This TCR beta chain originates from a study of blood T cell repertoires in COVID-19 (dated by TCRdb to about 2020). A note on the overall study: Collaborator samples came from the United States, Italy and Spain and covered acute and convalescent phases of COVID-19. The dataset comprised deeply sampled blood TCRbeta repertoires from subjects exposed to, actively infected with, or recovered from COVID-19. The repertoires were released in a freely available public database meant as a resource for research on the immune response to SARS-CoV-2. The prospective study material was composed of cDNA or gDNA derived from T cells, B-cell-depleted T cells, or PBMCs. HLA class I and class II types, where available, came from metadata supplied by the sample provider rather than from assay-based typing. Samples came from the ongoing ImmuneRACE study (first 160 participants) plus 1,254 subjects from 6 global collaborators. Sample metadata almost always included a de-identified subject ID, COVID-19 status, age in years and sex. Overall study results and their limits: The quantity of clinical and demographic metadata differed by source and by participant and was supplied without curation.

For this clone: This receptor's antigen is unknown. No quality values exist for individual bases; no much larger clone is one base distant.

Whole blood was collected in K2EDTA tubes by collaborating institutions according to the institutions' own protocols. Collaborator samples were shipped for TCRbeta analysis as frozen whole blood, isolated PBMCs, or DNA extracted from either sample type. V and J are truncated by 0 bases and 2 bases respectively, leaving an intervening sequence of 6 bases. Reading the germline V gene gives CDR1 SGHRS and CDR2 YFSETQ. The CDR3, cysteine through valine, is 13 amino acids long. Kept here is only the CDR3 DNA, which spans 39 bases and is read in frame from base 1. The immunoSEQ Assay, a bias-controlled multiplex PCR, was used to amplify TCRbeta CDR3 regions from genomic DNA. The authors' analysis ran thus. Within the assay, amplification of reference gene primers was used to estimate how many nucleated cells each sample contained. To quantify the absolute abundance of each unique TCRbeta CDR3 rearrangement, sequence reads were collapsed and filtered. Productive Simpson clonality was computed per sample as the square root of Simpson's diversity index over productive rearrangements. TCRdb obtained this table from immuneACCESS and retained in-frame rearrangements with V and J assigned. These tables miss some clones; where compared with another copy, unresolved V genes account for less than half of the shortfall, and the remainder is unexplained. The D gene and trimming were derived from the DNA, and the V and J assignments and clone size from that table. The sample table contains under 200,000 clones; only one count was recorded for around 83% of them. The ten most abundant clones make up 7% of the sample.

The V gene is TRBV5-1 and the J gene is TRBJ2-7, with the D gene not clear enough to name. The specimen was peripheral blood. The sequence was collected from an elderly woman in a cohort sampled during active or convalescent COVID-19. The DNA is TGCGCCAGCAGCTTGGGACGGGCCTACGAGCAGTACGTC. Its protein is CASSLGRAYEQYV.